A selection of T cell receptor beta chains follows, all from one sample in a study of T cell responses to AZD1222 COVID-19 vaccine. Assay used: immunoSEQ multiplex PCR; TCRdb lists only in-frame clones, some missing. Of 100,000 to 120,000 clones in the sample, roughly nine tenths were seen once. Source: peripheral blood, taken on day 0 of MenACWY control vaccination. The receptors were gathered from an adult in good health. The CDR3 runs from the conserved cysteine through the conserved F or W. The order of the fields is D gene, clone size, V gene, J gene, CDR3 protein, CDR3 DNA. A D gene is named only where the DNA matches it firmly. The size of a clone is reported for some rows only, either as once, few or many, or as a class for expanded clones.

D: TRBD1; size: NA; V: TRBV5-8; J: TRBJ1-6; CDR3: CASSLGGTDPRNSPLHF; DNA: TGTGCCAGCAGCTTGGGGGGGACAGACCCTAGGAATTCACCCCTCCACTTT
D: TRBD1; size: NA; V: TRBV24-1; J: TRBJ2-7; CDR3: CATSATGGGWEQYF; DNA: TGTGCCACCAGTGCCACAGGGGGAGGCTGGGAGCAGTACTTC
D: NA; size: NA; V: TRBV11-2; J: TRBJ1-3; CDR3: CASSSRGDIGNTIYF; DNA: TGTGCCAGCAGCTCCCGGGGGGACATTGGAAACACCATATATTTT
D: NA; size: NA; V: TRBV6-6; J: TRBJ1-4; CDR3: CASTRRAGQGGEKLFF; DNA: TGTGCCAGCACCCGACGCGCAGGTCAAGGTGGGGAAAAACTGTTTTTT
D: NA; size: NA; V: TRBV6-5; J: TRBJ2-7; CDR3: CASSYSIMSQTYEQYF; DNA: TGTGCCAGCAGTTACTCGATAATGAGTCAGACCTACGAGCAGTACTTC
D: NA; size: NA; V: TRBV19; J: TRBJ1-5; CDR3: CASSIGQGRYQPQHF; DNA: TGTGCCAGTAGTATTGGCCAGGGGAGGTACCAGCCCCAGCATTTT
D: NA; size: NA; V: TRBV5-1; J: TRBJ1-1; CDR3: CASSPGREGGTEAFF; DNA: TGCGCCAGCAGCCCTGGACGGGAAGGAGGCACTGAAGCTTTCTTT
D: TRBD2; size: NA; V: TRBV7-2; J: TRBJ2-3; CDR3: CASSPRLAGGLTDTQYF; DNA: TGTGCCAGCAGCCCCCGACTAGCGGGGGGGCTAACAGATACGCAGTATTTT
D: NA; size: NA; V: TRBV5-1; J: TRBJ1-2; CDR3: CASSLSGFNYGYTF; DNA: TGCGCCAGCAGCTTGTCCGGCTTTAACTATGGCTACACCTTC
D: TRBD1; size: NA; V: TRBV9; J: TRBJ2-2; CDR3: CASSAHRGATLNTGELFF; DNA: TGTGCCAGCAGTGCACACAGGGGGGCGACACTAAACACCGGGGAGCTGTTTTTT
D: NA; size: NA; V: TRBV10-3; J: TRBJ1-3; CDR3: CAISEDPSGNTIYF; DNA: TGTGCCATCAGTGAGGACCCCTCTGGAAACACCATATATTTT
D: NA; size: NA; V: TRBV7-3; J: TRBJ1-2; CDR3: CASSLTGQGPPGYGYTF; DNA: TGTGCCAGCAGCTTAACGGGCCAGGGCCCCCCTGGCTATGGCTACACCTTC
D: NA; size: NA; V: TRBV29-1; J: TRBJ1-4; CDR3: CSAGGEGEKLFF; DNA: TGCAGCGCCGGAGGGGAGGGTGAAAAACTGTTTTTT
D: TRBD1; size: NA; V: TRBV5-8; J: TRBJ1-1; CDR3: CASSPPPGGNEAFF; DNA: TGTGCCAGCAGCCCCCCCCCAGGGGGGAATGAAGCTTTCTTT
D: TRBD1; size: NA; V: TRBV4-3; J: TRBJ2-1; CDR3: CASSQDDRVGNEQFF; DNA: TGCGCCAGCAGCCAAGATGACAGGGTCGGCAATGAGCAGTTCTTC
D: NA; size: NA; V: TRBV5-1; J: TRBJ1-1; CDR3: CASKAATVNTEAFF; DNA: TGCGCCAGCAAGGCGGCGACAGTTAACACTGAAGCTTTCTTT
D: NA; size: NA; V: TRBV10-2; J: TRBJ1-1; CDR3: CASRNGYMNTEAFF; DNA: TGCGCCAGCAGGAACGGGTACATGAACACTGAAGCTTTCTTT
D: NA; size: NA; V: TRBV19; J: TRBJ1-6; CDR3: CASRGTHYNSPLHF; DNA: TGTGCCAGTAGGGGGACACATTATAATTCACCCCTCCACTTT
D: TRBD1; size: few; V: TRBV7-2; J: TRBJ1-5; CDR3: CASSPGQGEQPQHF; DNA: TGTGCCAGCAGCCCTGGACAGGGCGAACAGCCCCAGCATTTT
D: TRBD1; size: NA; V: TRBV28; J: TRBJ1-5; CDR3: CASSPGTVYSNQPQHF; DNA: TGTGCCAGCAGTCCGGGGACAGTCTATAGCAATCAGCCCCAGCATTTT
D: NA; size: few; V: TRBV7-2; J: TRBJ2-7; CDR3: CASSLLPPLGREYHEQYF; DNA: TGTGCCAGCAGCTTATTACCCCCCCTTGGGAGAGAGTACCACGAGCAGTACTTC
D: NA; size: NA; V: TRBV29-1; J: TRBJ1-1; CDR3: CSALIPNTEAFF; DNA: TGCAGCGCCCTCATACCGAACACTGAAGCTTTCTTT
D: NA; size: NA; V: TRBV4-1; J: TRBJ1-1; CDR3: CASSQPRGNTEAFF; DNA: TGCGCCAGCAGCCAACCCAGGGGGAACACTGAAGCTTTCTTT
D: TRBD2; size: NA; V: TRBV12-3/TRBV12-4; J: TRBJ2-1; CDR3: CASSGGAYNEQFF; DNA: TGTGCCAGCAGCGGGGGGGCCTACAATGAGCAGTTCTTC
D: NA; size: NA; V: TRBV28; J: TRBJ2-7; CDR3: CASSLDWIGYEQYF; DNA: TGTGCCAGCAGTTTAGACTGGATCGGCTACGAGCAGTACTTC
D: NA; size: NA; V: TRBV19; J: TRBJ1-2; CDR3: CASSIASSTGYTF; DNA: TGTGCCAGTAGTATTGCCTCCAGCACGGGCTACACCTTC
D: NA; size: once; V: TRBV19; J: TRBJ2-7; CDR3: CASSITTVYEQYF; DNA: TGTGCCAGTAGTATTACGACAGTGTACGAGCAGTACTTC
D: TRBD1; size: NA; V: TRBV6-5; J: TRBJ1-3; CDR3: CASKGQGKGNTIYF; DNA: TGTGCCAGCAAGGGACAGGGAAAAGGAAACACCATATATTTT
D: TRBD1; size: NA; V: TRBV6-6; J: TRBJ1-5; CDR3: CASSPYGTVDFSNQPQHF; DNA: TGTGCCAGCAGTCCATACGGGACAGTGGATTTTAGCAATCAGCCCCAGCATTTT
D: NA; size: NA; V: TRBV23-1; J: TRBJ1-1; CDR3: CASPQKPGPEWGEAFF; DNA: TGCGCCAGTCCCCAAAAACCCGGTCCCGAATGGGGAGAAGCTTTCTTT
D: TRBD1; size: NA; V: TRBV27; J: TRBJ1-1; CDR3: CASSSLGTVSEAFF; DNA: TGTGCCAGCAGCAGCCTGGGGACAGTCAGCGAAGCTTTCTTT
D: NA; size: few; V: TRBV19; J: TRBJ1-4; CDR3: CASRELTTNEKLFF; DNA: TGTGCCAGTAGGGAACTTACGACTAATGAAAAACTGTTTTTT
D: NA; size: NA; V: TRBV27; J: TRBJ1-6; CDR3: CASSPSRPGGNSPLHF; DNA: TGTGCCAGCAGTCCATCTCGTCCCGGGGGAAATTCACCCCTCCACTTT
D: NA; size: NA; V: TRBV5-4; J: TRBJ1-4; CDR3: CASSPGVTRREKLFF; DNA: TGTGCCAGCAGCCCGGGCGTCACCCGAAGGGAAAAACTGTTTTTT
D: NA; size: once; V: TRBV7-2; J: TRBJ1-6; CDR3: CASSHRDYNSPLHF; DNA: TGTGCCAGCAGCCACCGAGACTATAATTCACCCCTCCACTTT
D: NA; size: NA; V: TRBV5-6; J: TRBJ2-3; CDR3: CASILRRSAITDTQYF; DNA: TGTGCCAGCATCCTGCGGAGGAGCGCCATCACAGATACGCAGTATTTT
D: NA; size: once; V: TRBV6-2/TRBV6-3; J: TRBJ1-2; CDR3: CASSYGGSYGYTF; DNA: TGTGCCAGCAGTTACGGGGGCTCCTATGGCTACACCTTC
D: NA; size: NA; V: TRBV11-2; J: TRBJ1-1; CDR3: CASSLGGGRVNTEAFF; DNA: TGTGCCAGCAGCTTAGGGGGGGGCCGGGTTAACACTGAAGCTTTCTTT
D: TRBD1; size: NA; V: TRBV15; J: TRBJ1-5; CDR3: CATSRVPGGNQPQHF; DNA: TGTGCCACCAGCAGAGTCCCAGGGGGTAATCAGCCCCAGCATTTT
D: TRBD1; size: NA; V: TRBV4-1; J: TRBJ2-7; CDR3: CASSSGTGSYEQYF; DNA: TGCGCCAGCAGCTCCGGGACAGGGAGCTACGAGCAGTACTTC
D: TRBD1; size: NA; V: TRBV5-1; J: TRBJ1-1; CDR3: CASSSRPGTDNTEAFF; DNA: TGCGCCAGCAGCTCGCGACCCGGGACAGATAACACTGAAGCTTTCTTT
D: NA; size: NA; V: TRBV6-6; J: TRBJ1-2; CDR3: CASSYPASGDHTF; DNA: TGTGCCAGCAGTTACCCCGCCTCCGGGGACCACACCTTC
D: NA; size: NA; V: TRBV18; J: TRBJ1-4; CDR3: CASSPRGDEKLFF; DNA: TGTGCCAGCTCACCACGGGGGGATGAAAAACTGTTTTTT
D: NA; size: NA; V: TRBV20-1; J: TRBJ1-2; CDR3: CSASDLGVGYTF; DNA: TGCAGTGCTAGTGACCTCGGAGTTGGCTACACCTTC
D: TRBD1; size: NA; V: TRBV7-3; J: TRBJ2-7; CDR3: CASSLGTGPSYEQYF; DNA: TGTGCCAGCAGCTTAGGGACAGGGCCCTCCTACGAGCAGTACTTC